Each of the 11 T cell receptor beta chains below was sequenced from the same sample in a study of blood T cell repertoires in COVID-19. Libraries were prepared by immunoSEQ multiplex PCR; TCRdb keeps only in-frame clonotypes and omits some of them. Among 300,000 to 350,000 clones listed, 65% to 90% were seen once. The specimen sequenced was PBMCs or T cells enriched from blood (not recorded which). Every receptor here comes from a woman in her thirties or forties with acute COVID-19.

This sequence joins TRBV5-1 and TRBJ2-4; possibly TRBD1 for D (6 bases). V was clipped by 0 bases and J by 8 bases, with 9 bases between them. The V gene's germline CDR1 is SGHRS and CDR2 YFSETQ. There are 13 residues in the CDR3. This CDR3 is CASSLDRVYIQYF. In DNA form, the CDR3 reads TGCGCCAGCAGCTTGGACAGGGTATACATTCAGTACTTC.

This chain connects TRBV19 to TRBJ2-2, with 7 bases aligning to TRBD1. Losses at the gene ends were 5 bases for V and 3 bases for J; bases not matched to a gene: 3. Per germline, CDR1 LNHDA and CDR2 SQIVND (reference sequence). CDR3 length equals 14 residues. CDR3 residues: CASSHRGDTGELFF. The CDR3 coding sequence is TGTGCCAGTAGTCACAGGGGCGACACCGGGGAGCTGTTTTTT.

DNA for the CDR3: TGTGCCAGCAGACAGGGACCCGGCCCCGGGGAGCTGTTTTTT. Translation: CASRQGPGPGELFF. This chain uses TRBV28 with TRBJ2-2; perhaps TRBD1 as D (6 bases). The CDR3 extends over 14 amino acids. V was pared by 6 bases and J by 6 bases, with 14 bases between. Germline V gives CDR1 MDHEN, CDR2 SYDVKM.

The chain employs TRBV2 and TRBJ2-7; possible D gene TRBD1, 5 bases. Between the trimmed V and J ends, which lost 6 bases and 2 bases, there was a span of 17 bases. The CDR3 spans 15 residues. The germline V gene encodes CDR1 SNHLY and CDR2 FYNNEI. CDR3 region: CASRPEDRPTYEQYF. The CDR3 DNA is TGTGCCAGCAGACCCGAAGACAGACCAACCTACGAGCAGTACTTC.

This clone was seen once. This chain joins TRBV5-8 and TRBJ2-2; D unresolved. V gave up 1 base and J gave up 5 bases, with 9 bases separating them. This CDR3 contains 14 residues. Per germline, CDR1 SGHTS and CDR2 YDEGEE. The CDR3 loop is CASSLSDLTGELFF. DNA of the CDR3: TGTGCCAGCAGCTTGAGTGACTTGACCGGGGAGCTGTTTTTT.

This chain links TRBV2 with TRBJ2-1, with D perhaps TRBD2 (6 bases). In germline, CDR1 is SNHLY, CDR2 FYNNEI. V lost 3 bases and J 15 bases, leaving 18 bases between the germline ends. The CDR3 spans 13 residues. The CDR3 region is CASSDRRRGVWFF. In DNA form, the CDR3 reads TGTGCCAGCAGTGACCGTCGGAGGGGAGTATGGTTCTTC.

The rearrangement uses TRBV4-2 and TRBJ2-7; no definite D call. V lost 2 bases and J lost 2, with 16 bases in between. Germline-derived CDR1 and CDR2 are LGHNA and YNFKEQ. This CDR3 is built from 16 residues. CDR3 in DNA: TGTGCCAGCAGCCAACCCGATGCCCGTGGAGCCTACGAGCAGTACTTC. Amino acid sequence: CASSQPDARGAYEQYF.

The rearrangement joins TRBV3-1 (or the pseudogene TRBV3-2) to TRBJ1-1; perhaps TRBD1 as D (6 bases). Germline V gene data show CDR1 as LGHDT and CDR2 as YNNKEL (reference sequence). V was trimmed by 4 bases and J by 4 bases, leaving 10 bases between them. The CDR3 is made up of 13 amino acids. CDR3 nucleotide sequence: TGTGCCAGCAGCCGCAGGGGTGGCACTGAAGCTTTCTTT. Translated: CASSRRGGTEAFF.

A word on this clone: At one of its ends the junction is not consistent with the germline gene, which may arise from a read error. CDR3: CATRRDTQGTEAFF. The CDR3 nucleotides are TGTGCCACCAGAAGAGACACTCAGGGGACTGAAGCTTTCTTT. V and J are TRBV15 and TRBJ1-1, with a possible D match to TRBD1 (6 bases). CDR3 size: 14 residues. Germline V lookup: CDR1 LNHNV, CDR2 YYDKDF (reference sequence).

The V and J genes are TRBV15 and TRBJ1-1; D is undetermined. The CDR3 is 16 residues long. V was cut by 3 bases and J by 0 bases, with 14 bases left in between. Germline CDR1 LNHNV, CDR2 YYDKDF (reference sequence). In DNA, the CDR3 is TGTGCCACCAGCAGGGGCGGGGTAGGGATGAACACTGAAGCTTTCTTT. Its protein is CATSRGGVGMNTEAFF.

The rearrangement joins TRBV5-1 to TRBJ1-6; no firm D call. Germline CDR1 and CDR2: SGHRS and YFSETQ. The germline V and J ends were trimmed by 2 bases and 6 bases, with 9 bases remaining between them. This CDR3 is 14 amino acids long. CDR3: CASSFEAANSPLHF. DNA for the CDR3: TGCGCCAGCAGCTTTGAGGCAGCTAATTCACCCCTCCACTTT.